The 23 T cell receptor beta chains listed next were all sequenced from one sample in a study of blood T cell repertoires in COVID-19. Sequencing used immunoSEQ multiplex PCR; TCRdb keeps in-frame clones, though not all of them. Seen here are about 380,000 clones, roughly 85% observed once, and the top ten hold roughly 3.6%. Sequencing used peripheral blood. These receptors came from a woman aged 18-29 years with acute or convalescent COVID-19.

This rearrangement joins TRBV28 to TRBJ2-2; D gene uncertain. V lost 7 bases, J lost 3 bases, and 3 bases lay in between. Germline V gene lookup returns CDR1 MDHEN and CDR2 SYDVKM. This CDR3 has 11 amino acids. DNA for the CDR3: TGTGCCAGCACTTACACCGGGGAGCTGTTTTTT. Its translation: CASTYTGELFF.

This chain connects TRBV3-1 (or the pseudogene TRBV3-2) to TRBJ1-1; TRBD1 aligns across 9 bases. V gave up 3 bases and J gave up 2 bases; unmatched junction bases: 7. This CDR3 contains 16 residues. From germline, CDR1 is LGHDT and CDR2 YNNKEL (reference sequence). For the CDR3, the DNA is TGTGCCAGCAGCCATCACCCGGGACAGGGAAACACTGAAGCTTTCTTT. Protein sequence: CASSHHPGQGNTEAFF.

This chain links TRBV18 with TRBJ2-7; D possibly corresponds to TRBD1 (6 bases). The V end was cut by 3 bases, the J end by 2 bases, with 11 bases between. CDR3 size: 14 residues. CDR1 and CDR2 from the germline V gene are KGHSH and LQKENI. The CDR3 protein is CASSPGTFTYEQYF. The CDR3, as DNA: TGTGCCAGCTCACCCGGGACATTCACCTACGAGCAGTACTTC.

V usage is TRBV28 and J usage is TRBJ2-1; TRBD2 aligns across 7 bases. The CDR3 has 15 residues. Germline CDR1 is MDHEN and CDR2 is SYDVKM. The trim removed 8 bases at V and 8 bases at J, leaving 15 bases unmatched. CDR3 coding DNA: TGTGCCAGCCTCCGAGGAAGCGGGATAGCCGATGAGCAGTTCTTC. This encodes CASLRGSGIADEQFF.

The chain has TRBV19 and TRBJ2-7, with a possible D match to TRBD1 (5 bases). V was pared by 6 bases and J by 0 bases, with 9 bases between. CDR1 LNHDA and CDR2 SQIVND come from the germline V gene (reference sequence). This CDR3 has 13 residues. CDR3 in DNA: TGTGCCAGTAGCTATGACAGCTCCTACGAGCAGTACTTC. Translation gives CASSYDSSYEQYF.

This clone has more than one count but fewer than ten. The gene calls are TRBV19 and TRBJ1-5, with 9 bases that match TRBD1. CDR1 and CDR2 (germline): LNHDA, SQIVND (reference sequence). The CDR3 has 14 amino acids. With V trimmed by 10 bases and J by 0 bases, 4 bases remained unmatched. The CDR3 spells CATDRGNSNQPQHF. The CDR3 bases are TGTGCCACCGACAGGGGGAATAGCAATCAGCCCCAGCATTTT.

The chain is built from TRBV7-2 and TRBJ1-4; 11 positions match TRBD1. This CDR3 comprises 17 residues. V was pared by 1 base and J by 6 bases, with 7 bases of the junction left unmatched. The germline CDR1 and CDR2 sequences are SGHTA and FQGNSA. The CDR3 spells CASSLVGQGAIYEKLFF. CDR3 in DNA: TGTGCCAGCAGCTTAGTCGGACAGGGGGCGATATATGAAAAACTGTTTTTT.

This CDR3 is CASSDRENTEAFF. The CDR3 nucleotides are TGTGCCAGCAGCGACAGGGAGAACACTGAAGCTTTCTTT. The rearrangement uses TRBV6-5 and TRBJ1-1; the match to TRBD1 covers 7 bases. The CDR3 extends over 13 amino acids. The ends lost 6 bases at V and 1 base at J; junction bases unmatched: 2. CDR1 is MNHEY, CDR2 SVGAGI, per germline.

The V call is TRBV6-5, the J call TRBJ1-6; D gene unclear. The CDR3 consists of 15 residues. Deletions cut 6 bases from V and 7 bases from J, with 16 bases between. The germline gives CDR1 MNHEY, CDR2 SVGAGI. The CDR3 here is CASRTGYPTNSPLHF. DNA for the CDR3: TGTGCCAGCAGGACGGGGTACCCGACGAATTCACCCCTCCACTTT.

This clone was counted a few times. This chain connects TRBV7-3 to TRBJ1-2; weak D call: TRBD1 (5 bases). Germline V gives CDR1 SGHTA, CDR2 FQGTGA. The CDR3 is made up of 13 amino acids. Trimming shortened V by 5 bases and J by 8 bases, and 15 bases separated the two germline ends. The CDR3 bases are TGTGCCAGCAGCACCCCGGAGGGGCAAGGCTACACCTTC. Its protein is CASSTPEGQGYTF.

J is TRBJ1-2 and V is TRBV4-1, with a possible D match to TRBD1 (6 bases). The CDR3 loop spans 14 amino acids. V was trimmed by 2 bases and J by 6 bases, leaving 13 bases between them. Germline-derived CDR1 and CDR2 are MGHRA and YSYEKL. The CDR3 reads CASSQWQGTDGYTF. Here the CDR3 DNA reads TGCGCCAGCAGCCAATGGCAGGGGACCGATGGCTACACCTTC.

The chain recombines TRBV28 with TRBJ1-2, with 7 nucleotides matching TRBD1. Germline V gene sequence: CDR1 MDHEN, CDR2 SYDVKM. The CDR3 is 14 amino acids. V gave up 5 bases and J gave up 8 bases; unmatched junction bases: 11. CDR3 amino acids: CASSPPGQFSGYTF. CDR3 DNA sequence: TGTGCCAGCAGTCCGCCGGGACAGTTTTCCGGCTACACCTTC.

The chain employs TRBV19 and TRBJ1-2; 7 bases align to TRBD1. V lost 7 bases and J lost 5; bases outside the gene matches: 4. Germline CDR1 reads LNHDA; CDR2 reads SQIVND (reference sequence). There are 12 residues in the CDR3. CDR3 sequence (DNA): TGTGCCAGTACACAGGGGTCGTATGGCTACACCTTC. As protein: CASTQGSYGYTF.

The genes are TRBV19 and TRBJ1-3, with D maybe TRBD1 (6 bases). V shed 8 bases and J shed 3 bases, with 20 bases lying between them. The CDR3 has 16 amino acids. Per germline, CDR1 LNHDA and CDR2 SQIVND (reference sequence). CDR3 nucleotide sequence: TGTGCCAGTGACAGGAGCTCCCTTGACCGTGGAAACACCATATATTTT. Translation gives CASDRSSLDRGNTIYF.

This chain uses TRBV18 with TRBJ1-2, with D perhaps TRBD1 (5 bases). The germline gives CDR1 KGHSH, CDR2 LQKENI. The CDR3 is made up of 15 amino acids. Trimming cost V 5 bases and J 4 bases, with 17 bases left between them. CDR3 nucleotides: TGTGCCAGCTCATCAGTCCGGGACTCTCTCTATGGCTACACCTTC. This encodes CASSSVRDSLYGYTF.

The rearrangement joins TRBV6-5 to TRBJ1-2, with D maybe TRBD1 (6 bases). The V end was cut by 5 bases, the J end by 4 bases, with 11 bases between. The CDR3 is 13 amino acids. CDR1 and CDR2 from the germline V gene are MNHEY and SVGAGI. CDR3 loop: CASSRQVVYGYTF. The CDR3 bases are TGTGCCAGCAGTAGACAGGTAGTCTATGGCTACACCTTC.

This clone was picked up one time. The chain uses TRBV5-1 and TRBJ1-3, with 9 bases identical to TRBD1. The CDR3 totals 17 residues. From germline, CDR1 is SGHRS and CDR2 YFSETQ. The trim removed 4 bases at V and 0 bases at J, leaving 8 bases unmatched. CDR3 sequence: CASSPWTGEVSGNTIYF. CDR3 DNA: TGCGCCAGCAGCCCCTGGACAGGGGAAGTCTCTGGAAACACCATATATTTT.

The chain's CDR3 is CATSDLQMTPTWEQYF. CDR3 sequence (DNA): TGTGCCACCAGTGATTTACAGATGACACCAACCTGGGAGCAGTACTTC. The rearrangement joins TRBV24-1 to TRBJ2-7; no definite D call. The CDR3 sequence is 16 residues long. Trimming took off 1 base at V and 7 bases at J, with 19 bases between the two ends. The germline CDR1 and CDR2 sequences are KGHDR and SFDVKD.

The chain recombines TRBV5-6 with TRBJ2-6, with 11 bases lining up with TRBD2. The CDR3 covers 18 residues. V lost 4 bases, J lost 3 bases, and 9 bases stayed unmatched. CDR1 and CDR2 from the germline V gene are SGHDT and YYEEEE. The CDR3 DNA is TGTGCCAGCAGCGCGAGCCGACTAGCGGGAAGTGGGGCCAACGTCCTGACTTTC. This translates into CASSASRLAGSGANVLTF.

The chain links TRBV30 to TRBJ1-1; D ambiguous. CDR1 and CDR2 (germline): GTSNPN, SVGIG (reference sequence). This CDR3 spans 12 amino acids. Deletions cut 2 bases from V and 5 bases from J, with 9 bases between. CDR3 sequence reads: CAWSRTSTEAFF. The CDR3, as DNA: TGTGCCTGGAGTCGCACATCGACTGAAGCTTTCTTT.

The chain links TRBV20-1 to TRBJ2-7; 8 bases are a match to TRBD2. The length of the CDR3 is 15 residues. The germline CDR1 and CDR2 sequences are DFQATT and SNEGSKA (reference sequence). The J segment lost 6 bases and the V segment lost 3 bases, leaving 13 bases of the junction unmatched. This CDR3 is CSASEPERELSEQYF. The DNA for the CDR3 is TGCAGTGCTAGTGAGCCGGAGCGGGAGTTAAGCGAGCAGTACTTC.

The chain has TRBV29-1 and TRBJ2-6; TRBD1 might be the D (5 bases). V dropped 4 bases and J dropped 1 base, with 11 bases sitting between them. The CDR3 sequence is 15 residues long. Germline CDR1 SQVTM, CDR2 ANQGSEA. As DNA, the CDR3 is TGCAGCGTTGCTCGGGCAGGGTCTGGGGCCAACGTCCTGACTTTC. Protein product: CSVARAGSGANVLTF. Drawing the rest from reference TRBV29-1 and TRBJ2-6, the complete variable domain is SAVISQKPSRDICQRGTSLTIQCQVDSQVTMMFWYRQQPGQSLTLIATANQGSEATYESGFVIDKFPISRPNLTFSTLTVSNMSPEDSSIYLCSVARAGSGANVLTFGAGSRLTVL.

The genes are TRBV6-5 and TRBJ1-6, with unresolved D. Trimming shortened V by 4 bases and J by 10 bases, and 11 bases separated the two germline ends. CDR3 size: 13 residues. Germline lookup yields CDR1 MNHEY and CDR2 SVGAGI. The CDR3 nucleotides are TGTGCCAGCAGTTCGCAGGTGGTATCACCCCTCCACTTT. Its translation: CASSSQVVSPLHF.